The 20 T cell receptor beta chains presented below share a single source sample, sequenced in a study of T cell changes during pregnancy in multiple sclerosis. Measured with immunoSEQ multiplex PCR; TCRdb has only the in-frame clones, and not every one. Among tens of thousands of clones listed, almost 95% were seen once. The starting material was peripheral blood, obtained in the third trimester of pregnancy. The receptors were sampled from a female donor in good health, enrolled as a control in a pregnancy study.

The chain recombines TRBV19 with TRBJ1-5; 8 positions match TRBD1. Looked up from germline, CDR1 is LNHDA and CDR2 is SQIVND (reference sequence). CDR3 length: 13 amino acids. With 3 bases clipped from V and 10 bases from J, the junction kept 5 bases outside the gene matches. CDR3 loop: CASSIRGQDPQHF. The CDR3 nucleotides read TGTGCCAGTAGTATTCGGGGACAGGACCCCCAGCATTTT.

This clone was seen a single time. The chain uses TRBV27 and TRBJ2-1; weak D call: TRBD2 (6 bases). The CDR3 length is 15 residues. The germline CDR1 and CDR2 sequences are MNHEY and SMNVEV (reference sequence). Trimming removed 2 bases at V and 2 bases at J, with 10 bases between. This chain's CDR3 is CASSLGGSAYNEQFF. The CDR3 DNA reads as TGTGCCAGCAGTTTAGGAGGGAGCGCCTACAATGAGCAGTTCTTC.

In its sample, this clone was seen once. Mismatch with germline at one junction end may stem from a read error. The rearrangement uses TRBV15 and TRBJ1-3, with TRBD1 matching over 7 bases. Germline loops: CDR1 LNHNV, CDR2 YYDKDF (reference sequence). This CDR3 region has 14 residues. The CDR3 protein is CATSGDRVGNTIYF. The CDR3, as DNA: TGTGCCACCAGCGGAGACAGGGTTGGAAACACCATATATTTT.

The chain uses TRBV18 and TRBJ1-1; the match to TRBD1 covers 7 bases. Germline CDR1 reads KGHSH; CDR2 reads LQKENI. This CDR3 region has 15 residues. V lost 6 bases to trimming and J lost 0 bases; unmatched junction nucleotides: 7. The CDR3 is CASSPRDSLNTEAFF. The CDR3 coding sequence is TGTGCCAGCTCCCCAAGGGACAGTCTGAACACTGAAGCTTTCTTT.

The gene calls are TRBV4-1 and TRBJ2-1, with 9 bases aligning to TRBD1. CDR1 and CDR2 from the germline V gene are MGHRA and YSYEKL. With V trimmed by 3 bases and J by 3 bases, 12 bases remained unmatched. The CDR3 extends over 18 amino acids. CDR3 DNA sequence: TGCGCCAGCAGCCACCCAATACCCATGACAGGGGGCTACAATGAGCAGTTCTTC. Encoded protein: CASSHPIPMTGGYNEQFF.

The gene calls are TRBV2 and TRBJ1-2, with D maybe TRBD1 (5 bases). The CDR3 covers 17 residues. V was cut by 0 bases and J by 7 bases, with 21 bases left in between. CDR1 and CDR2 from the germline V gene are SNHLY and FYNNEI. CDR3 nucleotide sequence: TGTGCCAGCAGTGAAGCGGCGGGGGAGAAATGGGTGGGTGGCTACACCTTC. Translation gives CASSEAAGEKWVGGYTF.

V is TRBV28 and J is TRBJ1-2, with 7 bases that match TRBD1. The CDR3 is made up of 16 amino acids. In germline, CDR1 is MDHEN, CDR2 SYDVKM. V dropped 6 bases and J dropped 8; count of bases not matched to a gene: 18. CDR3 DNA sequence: TGTGCCAGCAGACCTCTCCGAGGACAGGTGCATGGGGGCTACACCTTC. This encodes CASRPLRGQVHGGYTF.

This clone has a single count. The CDR3 protein is CASSQTGDRGYTF. In DNA form, the CDR3 reads TGTGCCAGCAGCCAGACAGGGGATCGGGGCTACACCTTC. The chain employs TRBV6-5 and TRBJ1-2, with 8 bases identical to TRBD1. Trimming removed 6 bases from V and 8 bases from J; junction bases left unmatched: 8. CDR1 and CDR2 (germline): MNHEY, SVGAGI. The CDR3 has 13 amino acids.

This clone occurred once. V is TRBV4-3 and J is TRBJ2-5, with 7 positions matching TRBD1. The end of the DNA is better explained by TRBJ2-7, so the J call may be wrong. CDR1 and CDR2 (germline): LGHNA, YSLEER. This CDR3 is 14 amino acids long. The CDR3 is CASSHGPGGYEQYF. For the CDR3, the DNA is TGCGCCAGCAGCCACGGCCCAGGGGGATACGAGCAGTACTTC.

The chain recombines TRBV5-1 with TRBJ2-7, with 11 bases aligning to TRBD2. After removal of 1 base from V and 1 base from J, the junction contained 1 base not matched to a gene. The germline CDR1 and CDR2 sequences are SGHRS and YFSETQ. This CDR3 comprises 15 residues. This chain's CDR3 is CASSLTSGGSYEQYF. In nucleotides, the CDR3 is TGCGCCAGCAGCTTGACTAGCGGGGGTTCCTACGAGCAGTACTTC.

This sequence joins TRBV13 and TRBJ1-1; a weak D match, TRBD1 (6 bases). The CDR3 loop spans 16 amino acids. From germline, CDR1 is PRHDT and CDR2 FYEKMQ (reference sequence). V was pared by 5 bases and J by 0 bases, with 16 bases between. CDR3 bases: TGTGCCAGCAGCGCTACAACAGGGCTTTTGAACACTGAAGCTTTCTTT. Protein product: CASSATTGLLNTEAFF.

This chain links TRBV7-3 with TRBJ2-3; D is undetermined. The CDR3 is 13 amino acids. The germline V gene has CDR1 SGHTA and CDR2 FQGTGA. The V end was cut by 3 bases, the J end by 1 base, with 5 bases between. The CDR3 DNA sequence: TGTGCCAGCAGCTTGTCTGGCACAGATACGCAGTATTTT. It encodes CASSLSGTDTQYF.

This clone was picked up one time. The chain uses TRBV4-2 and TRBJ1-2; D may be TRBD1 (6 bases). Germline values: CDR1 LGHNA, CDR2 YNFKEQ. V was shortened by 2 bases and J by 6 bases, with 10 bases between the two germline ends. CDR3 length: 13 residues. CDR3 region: CASSQLPGDGYTF. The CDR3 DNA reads TGTGCCAGCAGCCAATTGCCAGGGGATGGCTACACCTTC.

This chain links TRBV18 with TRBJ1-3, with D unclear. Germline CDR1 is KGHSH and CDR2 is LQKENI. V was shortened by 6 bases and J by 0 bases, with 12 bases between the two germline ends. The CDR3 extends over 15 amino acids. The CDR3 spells CASSEVQSSGNTIYF. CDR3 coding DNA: TGTGCCAGCTCCGAGGTGCAGAGCTCTGGAAACACCATATATTTT.

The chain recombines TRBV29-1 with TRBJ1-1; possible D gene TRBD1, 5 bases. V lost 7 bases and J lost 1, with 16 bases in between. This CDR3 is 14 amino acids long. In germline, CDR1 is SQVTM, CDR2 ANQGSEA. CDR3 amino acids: CSAGSWGGNTEAFF. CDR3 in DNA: TGCAGCGCTGGTTCGTGGGGGGGGAACACTGAAGCTTTCTTT.

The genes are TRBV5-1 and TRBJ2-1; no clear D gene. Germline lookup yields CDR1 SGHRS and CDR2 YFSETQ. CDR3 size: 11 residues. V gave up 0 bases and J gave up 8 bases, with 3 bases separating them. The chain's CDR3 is CASSLVDEQFF. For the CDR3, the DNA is TGCGCCAGCAGCTTGGTCGATGAGCAGTTCTTC.

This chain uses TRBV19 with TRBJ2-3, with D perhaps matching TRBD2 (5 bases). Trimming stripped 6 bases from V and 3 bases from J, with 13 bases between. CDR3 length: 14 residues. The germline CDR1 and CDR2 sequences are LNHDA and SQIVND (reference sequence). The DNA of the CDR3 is TGTGCCAGTAGCCTGCCGGGAAGGACAGATACGCAGTATTTT. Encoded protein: CASSLPGRTDTQYF. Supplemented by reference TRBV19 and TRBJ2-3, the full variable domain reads DGGITQSPKYLFRKEGQNVTLSCEQNLNHDAMYWYRQDPGQGLRLIYYSQIVNDFQKGDIAEGYSVSREKKESFPLTVTSAQKNPTAFYLCASSLPGRTDTQYFGPGTRLTVL.

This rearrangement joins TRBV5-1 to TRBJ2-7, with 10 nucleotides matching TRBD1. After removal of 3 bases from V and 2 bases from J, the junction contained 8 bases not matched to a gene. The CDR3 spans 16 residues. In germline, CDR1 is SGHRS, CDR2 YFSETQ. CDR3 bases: TGCGCCAGCAGCTCTCTGGGGGACAGGGGCACCTACGAGCAGTACTTC. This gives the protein CASSSLGDRGTYEQYF. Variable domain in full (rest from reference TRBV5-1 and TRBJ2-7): KAGVTQTPRYLIKTRGQQVTLSCSPISGHRSVSWYQQTPGQGLQFLFEYFSETQRNKGNFPGRFSGRQFSNSRSEMNVSTLELGDSALYLCASSSLGDRGTYEQYFGPGTRLTVT.

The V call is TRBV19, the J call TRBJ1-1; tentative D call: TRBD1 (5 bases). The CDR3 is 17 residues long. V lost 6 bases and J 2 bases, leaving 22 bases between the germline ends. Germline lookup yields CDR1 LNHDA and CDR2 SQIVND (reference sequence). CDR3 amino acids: CASSQTGGGLLNTEAFF. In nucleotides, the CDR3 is TGTGCCAGTAGCCAAACCGGGGGGGGTTTATTAAACACTGAAGCTTTCTTT.

The CDR3 DNA is TGTGCCAGCAGCATCCGGGACAGCTTACAAGAGACCCAGTACTTC. Translation: CASSIRDSLQETQYF. J is TRBJ2-5 and V is TRBV7-9; 7 bases map to TRBD1. The J segment lost 2 bases and the V segment lost 5 bases, leaving 8 bases of the junction unmatched. Germline CDR1 SEHNR, CDR2 FQNEAQ (reference sequence). The CDR3 loop spans 15 amino acids. The full variable domain, rest sourced from reference TRBV7-9 and TRBJ2-5, is DTGVSQNPRHKITKRGQNVTFRCDPISEHNRLYWYRQTLGQGPEFLTYFQNEAQLEKSRLLSDRFSAERPKGSFSTLEIQRTEQGDSAMYLCASSIRDSLQETQYFGPGTRLLVL.